Listed here is a single T cell receptor (beta chain). Its antigen is unidentified. V lost 0 bases to trimming and J lost 8 bases; unmatched junction nucleotides: 9. CDR3 length equals 16 residues. CDR1 is SEHNR and CDR2 is FQNEAQ in the germline V gene (reference sequence). Profiled with immunoSEQ multiplex PCR; TCRdb holds only in-frame clones, not every one. The table lists about 45,000 clones, more than 60% of them singletons. These data originate in a study of radiotherapy plus CTLA-4 blockade in lung cancer. Overall study context: Disease control was seen in approximately 29% of patients, objective responses in roughly 17%. Study outcomes and limitations: TCR clones originating in tumors grew in number in blood after radiotherapy plus ipilimumab. The best prediction of response reportedly came from early blood T cell clone dynamics, with interferon-beta.

Ipilimumab CTLA-4 blockade and focal radiation were given to patients with chemo-refractory metastatic non-small-cell lung cancer. The sequencing used peripheral blood, collected from a patient treated with radiotherapy plus ipilimumab. This TCR came from a human donor with non-small cell lung cancer who had a partial response to radiotherapy plus ipilimumab. The chain carries TRBV7-9 and TRBJ1-4, with 7 bases matching TRBD1. In DNA, the CDR3 is TGTGCCAGCAGCTTAGCGGAGACAGGGTTTGGCGAAAAACTGTTTTTT. It translates to CASSLAETGFGEKLFF.